The T cell receptor beta chain described here comes from a study of CD4+ T cells in melanoma. Regarding the study as a whole: In melanoma, neoantigen-specific CD4+ T cells reportedly differed in differentiation state. CD8+ T cell, macrophage and B cell function reportedly correlated with neoantigen-specific CD4+ T cells.

Worth noting for this clone: The antigen is not known.

Profiled with immunoSEQ multiplex PCR; TCRdb holds only in-frame clones, not every one. The sample includes several thousand clones, under 65% seen only once; the top ten take around 21%. V was pared by 2 bases and J by 2 bases, with 8 bases of the junction left unmatched. Germline CDR1 and CDR2: SGDLS and YYNGEE. The CDR3 length is 16 residues. The sample was cells from a culture (not recorded whether cultured in vitro). The chain couples TRBV9 to TRBJ2-3, with 7 bases that match TRBD2. This receptor was obtained from a human donor with melanoma. CDR3 bases: TGTGCCAGCAGCGTCCAGACTAGCCGATACACAGATACGCAGTATTTT. Protein: CASSVQTSRYTDTQYF. Supplemented by reference TRBV9 and TRBJ2-3, the full variable domain reads DSGVTQTPKHLITATGQRVTLRCSPRSGDLSVYWYQQSLDQGLQFLIQYYNGEERAKGNILERFSAQQFPDLHSELNLSSLELGDSALYFCASSVQTSRYTDTQYFGPGTRLTVL.